The 24 T cell receptor beta chains listed next were all sequenced from one sample in a study of OX40 agonist ivuxolimab in advanced cancers. Sequencing was performed with immunoSEQ multiplex PCR; in TCRdb, only in-frame clones are kept and a portion is missing. The data contain under 35,000 clones, over 80% of them seen just once; the ten biggest clones take up roughly 20%. Sample: CD4+ or CD8+ T cells sorted from blood, taken in a trial of the OX40 agonist ivuxolimab. The receptor set was obtained from an adult with an advanced solid tumor such as melanoma, head and neck, liver or kidney cancer.

The chain has TRBV5-1 and TRBJ1-6; 10 bases fit TRBD1. Germline trimming cut 0 bases from V and 7 bases from J; bases unmatched to any gene: 7. Germline-derived CDR1 and CDR2 are SGHRS and YFSETQ. The CDR3 has 17 residues. This CDR3 is CASSLETPGQGNSPLHF. The CDR3 DNA sequence: TGCGCCAGCAGCTTGGAAACCCCGGGACAGGGGAATTCACCCCTCCACTTT.

This rearrangement joins TRBV5-4 to TRBJ2-6; D possibly corresponds to TRBD1 (5 bases). From germline, CDR1 is SGHNT and CDR2 YYREEE (reference sequence). The CDR3 runs 19 residues. V was clipped by 5 bases and J by 1 base, with 22 bases between them. CDR3 protein: CASSRRFGDQGSGANVLTF. The CDR3 coding sequence is TGTGCCAGCAGTCGTCGGTTTGGCGATCAGGGTTCTGGGGCCAACGTCCTGACTTTC. The full variable domain, with the rest looked up from reference TRBV5-4 and TRBJ2-6, is ETGVTQSPTHLIKTRGQQVTLRCSSQSGHNTVSWYQQALGQGPQFIFQYYREEENGRGNFPPRFSGLQFPNYSSELNVNALELDDSALYLCASSRRFGDQGSGANVLTFGAGSRLTVL.

The gene calls are TRBV5-8 and TRBJ2-7; TRBD1 agrees at 8 bases. Per germline, CDR1 SGHTS and CDR2 YDEGEE. The CDR3 covers 15 residues. Germline trimming cut 5 bases from V and 0 bases from J; bases unmatched to any gene: 7. CDR3 residues: CASRAQGGSSYEQYF. CDR3 sequence (DNA): TGTGCCAGCAGGGCACAGGGGGGCAGCTCCTACGAGCAGTACTTC.

V gene TRBV7-2 combines with J gene TRBJ1-4; D call uncertain. V was trimmed by 6 bases and J by 4 bases, leaving 6 bases between them. The germline V gene has CDR1 SGHTA and CDR2 FQGNSA. The CDR3 is made up of 12 amino acids. CDR3 sequence (DNA): TGTGCCAGCAGTTATTATAATGAAAAACTGTTTTTT. It translates to CASSYYNEKLFF.

The chain joins TRBV5-4 to TRBJ1-4, with D hard to call. The germline CDR1 and CDR2 sequences are SGHNT and YYREEE (reference sequence). The ends were cut back, 4 bases at V and 0 bases at J, with 10 bases in the middle. The CDR3 contains 15 residues. CDR3 sequence reads: CASSRSGTTNEKLFF. CDR3 DNA sequence: TGTGCCAGCAGCAGATCCGGGACAACTAATGAAAAACTGTTTTTT.

The CDR3 sequence is CASKRPDRETQYF. The CDR3 nucleotides read TGTGCCAGCAAACGGCCGGATAGGGAGACCCAGTACTTC. The J gene is TRBJ2-5, the V gene TRBV27; D is undetermined. V shed 7 bases and J shed 5 bases, with 14 bases lying between them. Germline V gene sequence: CDR1 MNHEY, CDR2 SMNVEV (reference sequence). This CDR3 region has 13 residues.

This rearrangement joins TRBV9 to TRBJ2-1, with D tentatively TRBD1 or TRBD2 (5 bases each). V gave up 3 bases and J gave up 7 bases, with 11 bases separating them. Germline-derived CDR1 and CDR2 are SGDLS and YYNGEE. The CDR3 is 13 residues long. In nucleotides, the CDR3 is TGTGCCAGCAGCGGACCGGGGCGAAATGAGCAGTTCTTC. Protein sequence: CASSGPGRNEQFF.

This clone is medium-sized (0.01 to 0.1%) within its sample. The V gene is TRBV4-1, the J gene TRBJ1-1; D is possibly TRBD1 (6 bases). The CDR3 runs 16 residues. Germline CDR1 is MGHRA and CDR2 is YSYEKL. Deletions cut 1 base from V and 2 bases from J, with 14 bases between. CDR3: CASSQVLRGANTEAFF. In DNA form, the CDR3 reads TGCGCCAGCAGCCAAGTTCTGAGGGGGGCAAACACTGAAGCTTTCTTT.

V and J are TRBV2 and TRBJ2-2; D possibly corresponds to TRBD2 (5 bases). This CDR3 spans 14 amino acids. Germline V gives CDR1 SNHLY, CDR2 FYNNEI. V lost 10 bases and J lost 0, with 12 bases in between. The chain's CDR3 is CAIQGLANTGELFF. The CDR3, as DNA: TGTGCCATCCAAGGACTGGCGAACACCGGGGAGCTGTTTTTT.

V gene TRBV30 combines with J gene TRBJ2-7, with D tentatively TRBD2 (5 bases). Germline CDR1 reads GTSNPN; CDR2 reads SVGIG (reference sequence). The CDR3 spans 16 residues. With 0 bases removed from V and 2 bases from J, the gap between germline ends came to 17 bases. This chain's CDR3 is CAWSVRRAGNPYEQYF. For the CDR3, the DNA is TGTGCCTGGAGTGTAAGGCGCGCGGGTAACCCCTACGAGCAGTACTTC.

The rearrangement joins TRBV25-1 to TRBJ2-3; possibly TRBD1 for D (6 bases). CDR1 is MGHDK, CDR2 SYGVNS, per germline. This CDR3 is 16 amino acids long. Trimming shortened V by 0 bases and J by 2 bases, and 12 bases separated the two germline ends. For the CDR3, the DNA is TGTGCCAGCAGTGAATATTTGGCAGGGGTCACAGATACGCAGTATTTT. It specifies CASSEYLAGVTDTQYF.

The V gene is TRBV2, the J gene TRBJ2-2; no clear D gene. This CDR3 spans 13 amino acids. Trimming removed 6 bases at V and 3 bases at J, with 8 bases between. Germline lookup yields CDR1 SNHLY and CDR2 FYNNEI. The CDR3 sequence is CASRSEHTGELFF. As DNA, the CDR3 is TGTGCCAGCAGGAGCGAGCACACCGGGGAGCTGTTTTTT.

The rearrangement uses TRBV21-1 and TRBJ1-4. TRBV21-1 is classified as a pseudogene. The CDR3 consists of 16 residues. The CDR3 DNA follows: TGTGCCAGCAGCAAAGGGGGGGCAGGGCGGAATGAAAAACTGTTTTTT. This codes for CASSKGGAGRNEKLFF.

The rearrangement uses TRBV30 and TRBJ2-3; 7 bases are shared with TRBD1. Losses at the gene ends were 2 bases for V and 0 bases for J; bases not matched to a gene: 11. This CDR3 is 17 amino acids long. Germline lookup yields CDR1 GTSNPN and CDR2 SVGIG (reference sequence). DNA for the CDR3: TGTGCCTGGAGTCTTCTCCGGACAGGCGCGAGCACAGATACGCAGTATTTT. Encoded protein: CAWSLLRTGASTDTQYF.

The chain recombines TRBV29-1 with TRBJ1-4; D is unresolved. This CDR3 comprises 14 residues. Looked up from germline, CDR1 is SQVTM and CDR2 is ANQGSEA. The V gene lost 4 bases and the J gene lost 0 bases, with 9 bases spanning the gap. The CDR3 loop is CSVGSDATNEKLFF. Written as DNA, the CDR3 is TGCAGCGTTGGCAGCGACGCAACTAATGAAAAACTGTTTTTT.

The rearrangement uses TRBV7-3 and TRBJ2-2, with D uncertain. Trimming left V 4 bases short and J 4 bases short, with 13 bases between. The CDR3 spans 15 residues. Per the germline V gene, CDR1 is SGHTA and CDR2 is FQGTGA. CDR3 region: CASSSPGWSTGELFF. CDR3 in DNA: TGTGCCAGCAGCTCCCCCGGATGGAGCACCGGGGAGCTGTTTTTT.

A few counts support this clone. This chain uses TRBV29-1 with TRBJ2-7, with TRBD2 matching over 7 bases. The CDR3 has 13 residues. Germline CDR1 and CDR2: SQVTM and ANQGSEA. The J segment lost 2 bases and the V segment lost 6 bases, leaving 7 bases of the junction unmatched. CDR3 in amino acids: CSVAVSGAYEQYF. CDR3 DNA sequence: TGCAGCGTAGCAGTCAGCGGGGCCTACGAGCAGTACTTC.

The CDR3 sequence is CASSLGASEQYF. The CDR3 nucleotides are TGTGCCAGCAGCTTAGGAGCATCCGAGCAGTACTTC. This chain uses TRBV11-2 with TRBJ2-7; D gene unclear. V lost 1 base and J lost 6, with 7 bases in between. The length of the CDR3 is 12 residues. CDR1 and CDR2 (germline): SGHAT, FQNNGV.

The rearrangement joins TRBV18 to TRBJ2-3; 10 bases align to TRBD2. The germline V gene has CDR1 KGHSH and CDR2 LQKENI. This CDR3 has 16 residues. The junction had 5 bases not matched to a gene; V was cut back by 1 base and J by 4 bases. The CDR3 nucleotides are TGTGCCAGCTCACCACGGGTAGCGGGAGGCGCAGATACGCAGTATTTT. Residues: CASSPRVAGGADTQYF.

The chain is built from TRBV19 and TRBJ2-3; 13 bases match TRBD2. The CDR3 extends over 17 amino acids. V shed 2 bases, J shed 4 bases, and the junction held 6 bases outside the gene matches. Per germline, CDR1 LNHDA and CDR2 SQIVND (reference sequence). This CDR3 reads CASSISTSGGAPDTQYF. The CDR3 coding sequence is TGTGCCAGTAGTATATCTACTAGCGGGGGGGCTCCAGATACGCAGTATTTT.

This clone was recorded once. The chain carries TRBV6-1 and TRBJ2-1; 8 bases agree with TRBD2. Germline trimming cut 3 bases from V and 8 bases from J; bases unmatched to any gene: 18. The CDR3 has 18 residues. Germline loops: CDR1 MNHNS, CDR2 SASEGT. The CDR3 DNA follows: TGTGCCAGCAGTGAGAGGACTAGCACACGTCGTTTTTTGGATGAGCAGTTCTTC. Its protein product is CASSERTSTRRFLDEQFF.

The rearrangement links TRBV7-3 to TRBJ2-5, with D perhaps TRBD2 (5 bases). Trimming took 3 bases from V and 1 from J, leaving 6 bases between them. From germline, CDR1 is SGHTA and CDR2 FQGTGA. The CDR3 runs to 13 residues. Here the CDR3 DNA reads TGTGCCAGCAGCTTCGGACTCCAAGAGACCCAGTACTTC. This codes for CASSFGLQETQYF.

The chain recombines TRBV19 with TRBJ2-1, with D possibly being TRBD2 (6 bases). Between the trimmed V and J ends, which lost 5 bases and 2 bases, there was a span of 13 bases. Looked up from germline, CDR1 is LNHDA and CDR2 is SQIVND (reference sequence). The CDR3 sequence is 15 residues long. The CDR3 is CASSALAGTYNEQFF. The DNA of the CDR3 is TGTGCCAGTAGTGCACTAGCTGGTACCTACAATGAGCAGTTCTTC.

This clone was seen only once. V usage is TRBV5-1 and J usage is TRBJ2-3; 8 bases line up with TRBD1. The CDR3 covers 14 residues. Germline trimming cut 2 bases from V and 4 bases from J; bases unmatched to any gene: 3. Germline CDR1 SGHRS, CDR2 YFSETQ. CDR3 bases: TGCGCCAGCAGCTTTCAGGGGGCATCAGATACGCAGTATTTT. Its translation is CASSFQGASDTQYF.